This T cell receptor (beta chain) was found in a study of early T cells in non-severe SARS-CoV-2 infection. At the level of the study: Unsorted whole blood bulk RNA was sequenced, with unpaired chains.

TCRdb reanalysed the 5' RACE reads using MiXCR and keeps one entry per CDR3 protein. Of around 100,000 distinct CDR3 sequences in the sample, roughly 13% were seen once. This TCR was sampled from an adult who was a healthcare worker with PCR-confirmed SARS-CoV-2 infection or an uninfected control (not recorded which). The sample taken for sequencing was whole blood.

The CDR3 nucleotides are TGTGCCAGCAGCCCGAGGAGGGCACCCCTTGGCTACACCTTC. Translating gives CASSPRRAPLGYTF. The chain couples TRBV12-3 or TRBV12-4 to TRBJ1-2; D uncertain. This CDR3 region has 14 residues. Trimming left V 6 bases short and J 7 bases short, with 18 bases between.